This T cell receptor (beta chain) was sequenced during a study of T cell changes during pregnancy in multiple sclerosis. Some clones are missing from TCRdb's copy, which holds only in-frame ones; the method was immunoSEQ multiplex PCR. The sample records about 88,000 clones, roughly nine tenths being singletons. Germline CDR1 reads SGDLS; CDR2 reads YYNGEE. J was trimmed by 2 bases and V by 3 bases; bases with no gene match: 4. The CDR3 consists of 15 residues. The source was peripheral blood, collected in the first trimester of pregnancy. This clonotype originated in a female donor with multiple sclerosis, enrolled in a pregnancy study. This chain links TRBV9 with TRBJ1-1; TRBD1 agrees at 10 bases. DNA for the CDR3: TGTGCCAGCAGCGGGGGGACAGGGGCTAACACTGAAGCTTTCTTT. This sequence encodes CASSGGTGANTEAFF.